These T cell receptor beta chains were read from a single sample in a study of CD8 T cells in ankylosing spondylitis. TCRdb re-called the 5' RACE reads with MiXCR, one entry per CDR3 protein. The top ten hold under 7.5% of the sample, which has 110,000 to 150,000 distinct CDR3 sequences, roughly 8% seen once. The sequenced sample consisted of synovial fluid, either unsorted or a sorted T cell fraction (not recorded which). The source of these receptors is a male donor with ankylosing spondylitis. CDR3s include the opening cysteine and the closing phenylalanine or tryptophan. Each record gives: CDR3 protein, V gene, J gene, clone size. Clone size is stated in some rows and not others, as once, few, many or a class when expanded.

CDR3: CASSPPVSLSEQYF
V: TRBV6-1
J: TRBJ2-7
size: few

CDR3: CASSLGGFPDTQYF
V: TRBV7-9
J: TRBJ2-3
size: few

CDR3: CATSRPPGGTYEQYF
V: TRBV15
J: TRBJ2-7
size: -

CDR3: CASSFGQLLEAFF
V: TRBV12-3/TRBV12-4
J: TRBJ1-1
size: many

CDR3: CASSVRGGEQYF
V: TRBV7-2
J: TRBJ2-7
size: -

CDR3: CASSLFQGIGYEQYF
V: TRBV12-3/TRBV12-4
J: TRBJ2-7
size: few

CDR3: CASSYYSGNQPQHF
V: TRBV27
J: TRBJ1-5
size: -

CDR3: CASRPMALAGEQFF
V: TRBV12-3/TRBV12-4
J: TRBJ2-1
size: -

CDR3: CASSSLHRGNTEAFF
V: TRBV6-2/TRBV6-3
J: TRBJ1-1
size: many

CDR3: CASSYSWTRIPTYEQYF
V: TRBV6-2/TRBV6-3
J: TRBJ2-7
size: -

CDR3: CAISGQDRGYQETQYF
V: TRBV10-3
J: TRBJ2-5
size: few

CDR3: CASSTRGRSSYEQYF
V: TRBV6-1
J: TRBJ2-7
size: -

CDR3: CSARDKGDNIGKLFF
V: TRBV20-1
J: TRBJ1-4
size: -

CDR3: CASSFVQQETQYF
V: TRBV5-4
J: TRBJ2-5
size: -

CDR3: CASSFDRGTQPQHF
V: TRBV6-1
J: TRBJ1-5
size: few

CDR3: CASSQAGGINEAFF
V: TRBV3-1
J: TRBJ1-1
size: few

CDR3: CASSLRGGGEKLFF
V: TRBV7-9
J: TRBJ1-4
size: many

CDR3: CSARGGGLGTDTQYF
V: TRBV20-1
J: TRBJ2-3
size: -

CDR3: CASSQDVRTDQYF
V: TRBV4-3
J: TRBJ2-5
size: many

CDR3: CASSFSPGQGAENIQYF
V: TRBV5-5
J: TRBJ2-4
size: many

CDR3: CASSYSRTGAKSPLHF
V: TRBV6-5
J: TRBJ1-6
size: -

CDR3: CASSFQGVNTEAFF
V: TRBV12-3/TRBV12-4
J: TRBJ1-1
size: many

CDR3: CSARRAGLDNEQFF
V: TRBV20-1
J: TRBJ2-1
size: many

CDR3: CASRMDSSTQYF
V: TRBV7-2
J: TRBJ2-3
size: -

CDR3: CASSFESGGQGVYF
V: TRBV5-1
J: TRBJ2-5
size: few

CDR3: CASRSGGADTQYF
V: TRBV6-1
J: TRBJ2-3
size: -

CDR3: CATSRDVGLYTGELFF
V: TRBV15
J: TRBJ2-2
size: few

CDR3: CSAHRDRGETQYF
V: TRBV20-1
J: TRBJ2-5
size: few

CDR3: CASSLETGRETQYF
V: TRBV7-2
J: TRBJ2-5
size: many

CDR3: CSVERTVGAFF
V: TRBV29-1
J: TRBJ1-1
size: -

CDR3: CASSQDHREETQYF
V: TRBV3-1
J: TRBJ2-5
size: many

CDR3: CASSPTPGQGVSEAFF
V: TRBV7-9
J: TRBJ1-1
size: many

CDR3: CASSVRGAGNNEQFF
V: TRBV6-1
J: TRBJ2-1
size: few

CDR3: CASSRDRGYEKLFF
V: TRBV11-2
J: TRBJ1-4
size: few

CDR3: CASSVSSGSYNEQFF
V: TRBV9
J: TRBJ2-1
size: -

CDR3: CASSPRGAGVGDTQYF
V: TRBV9
J: TRBJ2-3
size: few

CDR3: CSASVGRNQPQHF
V: TRBV20-1
J: TRBJ1-5
size: many

CDR3: CASSLIGMNYGYTF
V: TRBV9
J: TRBJ1-2
size: few

CDR3: CASSFPGLPLLGEQYF
V: TRBV5-6
J: TRBJ2-7
size: many

CDR3: CSVDSGSDTQYF
V: TRBV29-1
J: TRBJ2-3
size: few

CDR3: CASSYPGQELYGYTF
V: TRBV5-5
J: TRBJ1-2
size: few

CDR3: CASSPKVLARGTAPQYF
V: TRBV5-1
J: TRBJ2-3
size: few

CDR3: CASSRAVNTGELFF
V: TRBV4-2
J: TRBJ2-2
size: many

CDR3: CASSLGLIGLGTGELFF
V: TRBV9
J: TRBJ2-2
size: many

CDR3: CASRSGIWGETQYF
V: TRBV28
J: TRBJ2-3
size: many

CDR3: CAIRESQGSNEQFF
V: TRBV10-3
J: TRBJ2-1
size: -